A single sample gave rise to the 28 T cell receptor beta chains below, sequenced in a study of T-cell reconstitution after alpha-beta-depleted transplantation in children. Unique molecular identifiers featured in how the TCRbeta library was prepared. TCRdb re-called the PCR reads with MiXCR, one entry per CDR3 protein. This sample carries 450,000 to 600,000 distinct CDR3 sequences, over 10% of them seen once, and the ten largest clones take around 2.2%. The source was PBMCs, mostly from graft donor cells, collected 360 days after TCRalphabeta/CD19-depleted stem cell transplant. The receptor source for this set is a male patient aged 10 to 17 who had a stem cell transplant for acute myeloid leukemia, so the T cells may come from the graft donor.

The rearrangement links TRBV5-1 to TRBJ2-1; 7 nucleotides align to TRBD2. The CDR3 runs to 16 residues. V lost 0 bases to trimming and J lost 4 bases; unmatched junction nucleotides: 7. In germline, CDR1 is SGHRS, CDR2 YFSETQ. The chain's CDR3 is CASSLAPSGLYNEQFF. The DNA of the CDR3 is TGCGCCAGCAGCTTGGCCCCTAGCGGCCTATACAATGAGCAGTTCTTC.

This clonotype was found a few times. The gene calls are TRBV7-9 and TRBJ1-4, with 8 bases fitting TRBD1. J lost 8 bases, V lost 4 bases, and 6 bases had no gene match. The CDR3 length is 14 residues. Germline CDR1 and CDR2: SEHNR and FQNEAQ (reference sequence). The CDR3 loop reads CASSSGQGVEKLFF. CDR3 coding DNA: TGTGCCAGCAGCTCCGGACAGGGTGTGGAAAAACTGTTTTTT.

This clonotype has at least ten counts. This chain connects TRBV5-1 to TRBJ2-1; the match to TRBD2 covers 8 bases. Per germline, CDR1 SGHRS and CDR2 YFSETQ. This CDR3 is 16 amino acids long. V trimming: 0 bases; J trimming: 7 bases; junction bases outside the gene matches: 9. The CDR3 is CASSLVVLAGVNEQFF. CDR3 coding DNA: TGCGCCAGCAGCTTGGTGGTCCTAGCGGGTGTTAATGAGCAGTTCTTC.

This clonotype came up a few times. The CDR3 nucleotides read TGCAGCGTCGCGGACAGGGCCTTGAACTACGAGCAGTACTTC. It codes for CSVADRALNYEQYF. This chain uses TRBV29-1 with TRBJ2-7; 8 bases fit TRBD1. CDR3 length equals 14 residues. The junction had 10 bases not matched to a gene; V was cut back by 6 bases and J by 3 bases. The V gene's germline CDR1 is SQVTM and CDR2 ANQGSEA.

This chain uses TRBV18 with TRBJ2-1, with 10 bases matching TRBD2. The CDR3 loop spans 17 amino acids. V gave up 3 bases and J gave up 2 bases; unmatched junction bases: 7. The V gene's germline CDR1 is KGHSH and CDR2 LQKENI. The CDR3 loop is CASSPTRLAGAYNEQFF. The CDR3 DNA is TGTGCCAGCTCACCTACCCGACTAGCGGGCGCCTACAATGAGCAGTTCTTC.

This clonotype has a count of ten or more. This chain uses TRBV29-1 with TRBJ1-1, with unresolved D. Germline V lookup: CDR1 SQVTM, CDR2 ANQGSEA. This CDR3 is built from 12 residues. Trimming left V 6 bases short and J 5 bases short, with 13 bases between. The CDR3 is CSVGLSWTEAFF. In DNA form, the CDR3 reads TGCAGCGTGGGTTTAAGTTGGACTGAAGCTTTCTTT.

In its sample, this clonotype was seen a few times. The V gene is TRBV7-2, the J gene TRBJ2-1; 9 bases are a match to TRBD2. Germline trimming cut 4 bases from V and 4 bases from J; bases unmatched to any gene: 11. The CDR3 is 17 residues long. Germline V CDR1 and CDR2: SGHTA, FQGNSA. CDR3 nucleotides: TGTGCCAGCAGCTCACCCGTACTAGCGGGCGTGTACAATGAGCAGTTCTTC. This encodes CASSSPVLAGVYNEQFF.

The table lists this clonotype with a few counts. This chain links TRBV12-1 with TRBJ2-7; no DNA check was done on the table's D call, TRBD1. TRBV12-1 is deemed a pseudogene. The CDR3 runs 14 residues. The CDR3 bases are TGTGCCAGCAGCTTTTGCTGGACAGGGTACGAGCAGTACTTC. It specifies CASSFCWTGYEQYF.

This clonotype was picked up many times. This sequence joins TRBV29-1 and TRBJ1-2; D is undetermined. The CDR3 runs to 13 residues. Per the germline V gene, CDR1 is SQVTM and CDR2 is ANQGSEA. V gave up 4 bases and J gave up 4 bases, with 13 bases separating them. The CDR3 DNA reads TGCAGCGTTGCCCTAACAGCGGGCTATGGCTACACCTTC. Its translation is CSVALTAGYGYTF.

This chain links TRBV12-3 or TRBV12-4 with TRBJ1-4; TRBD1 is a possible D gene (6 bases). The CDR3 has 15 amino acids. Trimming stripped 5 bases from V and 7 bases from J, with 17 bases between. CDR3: CASSPNRVYVEKLFF. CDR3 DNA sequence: TGTGCCAGCAGTCCAAACAGGGTCTATGTTGAAAAACTGTTTTTT.

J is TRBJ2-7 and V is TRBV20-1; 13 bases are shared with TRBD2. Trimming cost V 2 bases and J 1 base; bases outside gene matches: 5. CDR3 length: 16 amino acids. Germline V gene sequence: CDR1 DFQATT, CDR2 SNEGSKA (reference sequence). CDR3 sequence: CSARSGTSGDSYEQYF. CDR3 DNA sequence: TGCAGTGCTAGATCGGGGACTAGCGGGGATTCCTACGAGCAGTACTTC.

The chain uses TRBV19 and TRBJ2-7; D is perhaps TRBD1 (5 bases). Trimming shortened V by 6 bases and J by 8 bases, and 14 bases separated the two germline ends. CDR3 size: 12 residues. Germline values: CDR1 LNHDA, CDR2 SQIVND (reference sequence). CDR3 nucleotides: TGTGCCAGTAGCCCGGACACTCTTAAGCAGTACTTC. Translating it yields CASSPDTLKQYF.

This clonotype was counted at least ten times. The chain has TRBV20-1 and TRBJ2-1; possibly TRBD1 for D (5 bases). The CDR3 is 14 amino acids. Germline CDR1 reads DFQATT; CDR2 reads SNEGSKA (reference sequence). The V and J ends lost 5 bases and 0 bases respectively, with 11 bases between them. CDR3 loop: CSAHGQSSYNEQFF. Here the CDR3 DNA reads TGCAGTGCTCACGGACAAAGCTCCTACAATGAGCAGTTCTTC.

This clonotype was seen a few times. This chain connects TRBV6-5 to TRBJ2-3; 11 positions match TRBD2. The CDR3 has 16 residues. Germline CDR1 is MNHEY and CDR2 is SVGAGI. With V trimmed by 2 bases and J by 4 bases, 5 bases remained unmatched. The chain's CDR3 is CASSYLTSGNADTQYF. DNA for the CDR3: TGTGCCAGCAGTTACCTGACTAGCGGGAACGCAGATACGCAGTATTTT.

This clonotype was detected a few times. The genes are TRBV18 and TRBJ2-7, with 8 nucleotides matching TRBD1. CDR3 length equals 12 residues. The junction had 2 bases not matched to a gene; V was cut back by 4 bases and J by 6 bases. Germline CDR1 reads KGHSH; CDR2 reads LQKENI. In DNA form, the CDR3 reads TGTGCCAGCTCACGACAGGGGACCGAGCAGTACTTC. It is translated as CASSRQGTEQYF.

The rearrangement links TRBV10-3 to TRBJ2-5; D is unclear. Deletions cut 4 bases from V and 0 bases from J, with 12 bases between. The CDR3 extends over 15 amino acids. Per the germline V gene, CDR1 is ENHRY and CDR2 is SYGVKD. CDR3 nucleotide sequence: TGTGCCATCAGTGGGTACAAGGGTCACCAAGAGACCCAGTACTTC. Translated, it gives CAISGYKGHQETQYF.

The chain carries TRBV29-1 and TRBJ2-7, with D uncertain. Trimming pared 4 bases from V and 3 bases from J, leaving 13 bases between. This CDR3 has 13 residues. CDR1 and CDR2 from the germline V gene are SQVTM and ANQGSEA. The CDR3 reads CSVAWQLHYEQYF. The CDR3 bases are TGCAGCGTTGCGTGGCAGCTCCACTACGAGCAGTACTTC.

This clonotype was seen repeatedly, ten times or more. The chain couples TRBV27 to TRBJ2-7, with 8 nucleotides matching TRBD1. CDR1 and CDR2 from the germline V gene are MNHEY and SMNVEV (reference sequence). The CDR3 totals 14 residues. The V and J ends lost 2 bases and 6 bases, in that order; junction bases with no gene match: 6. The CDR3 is CASSLRSGGGEQYF. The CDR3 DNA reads TGTGCCAGCAGTTTACGGTCAGGGGGCGGCGAGCAGTACTTC.

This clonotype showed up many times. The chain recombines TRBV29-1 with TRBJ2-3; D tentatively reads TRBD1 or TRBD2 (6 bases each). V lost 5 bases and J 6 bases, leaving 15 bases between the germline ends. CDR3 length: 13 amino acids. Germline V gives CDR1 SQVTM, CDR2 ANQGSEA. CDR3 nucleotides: TGCAGCGTTCCGGGGGCGGCCGGCGATACGCAGTATTTT. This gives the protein CSVPGAAGDTQYF.

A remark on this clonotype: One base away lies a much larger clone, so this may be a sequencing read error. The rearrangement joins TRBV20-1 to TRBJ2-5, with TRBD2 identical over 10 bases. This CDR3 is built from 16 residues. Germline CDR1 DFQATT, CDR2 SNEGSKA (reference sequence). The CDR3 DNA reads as TGCTGTGCTAGAGACCCACTAGCGGGACGGCGAGAGACCCAGTACTTC. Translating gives CCARDPLAGRRETQYF.

The DNA of the CDR3 is TGTGCCAGCAGCGTAGTATGGGAGACAGGAGGAAGCTCCTACGAGCAGTACTTC. This gives the protein CASSVVWETGGSSYEQYF. The rearrangement joins TRBV9 to TRBJ2-7, with D perhaps matching TRBD1 (6 bases). The germline V gene has CDR1 SGDLS and CDR2 YYNGEE. Trimming pared 0 bases from V and 0 bases from J, leaving 19 bases between. The CDR3 loop spans 18 amino acids.

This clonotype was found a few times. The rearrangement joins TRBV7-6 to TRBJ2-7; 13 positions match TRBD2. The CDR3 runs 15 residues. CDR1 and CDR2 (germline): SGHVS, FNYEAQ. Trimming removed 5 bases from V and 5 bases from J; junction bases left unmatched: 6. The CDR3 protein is CASSALTSGRNEQYF. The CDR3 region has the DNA TGTGCCAGCAGCGCCTTGACTAGCGGGAGGAACGAGCAGTACTTC.

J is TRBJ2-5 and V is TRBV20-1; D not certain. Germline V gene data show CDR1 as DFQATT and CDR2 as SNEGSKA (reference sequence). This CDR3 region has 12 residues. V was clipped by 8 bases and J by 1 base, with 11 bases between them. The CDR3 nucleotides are TGCAGTCTTCGGGCGACCCAAGAGACCCAGTACTTC. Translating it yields CSLRATQETQYF.

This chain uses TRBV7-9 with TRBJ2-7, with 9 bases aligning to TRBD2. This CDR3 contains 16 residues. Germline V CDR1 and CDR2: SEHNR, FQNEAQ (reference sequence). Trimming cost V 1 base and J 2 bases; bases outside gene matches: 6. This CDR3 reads CASSLGSGTSPYEQYF. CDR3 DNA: TGTGCCAGCAGCTTAGGCTCCGGGACTAGCCCCTACGAGCAGTACTTC. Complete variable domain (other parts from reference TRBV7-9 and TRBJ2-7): DTGVSQNPRHKITKRGQNVTFRCDPISEHNRLYWYRQTLGQGPEFLTYFQNEAQLEKSRLLSDRFSAERPKGSFSTLEIQRTEQGDSAMYLCASSLGSGTSPYEQYFGPGTRLTVT.

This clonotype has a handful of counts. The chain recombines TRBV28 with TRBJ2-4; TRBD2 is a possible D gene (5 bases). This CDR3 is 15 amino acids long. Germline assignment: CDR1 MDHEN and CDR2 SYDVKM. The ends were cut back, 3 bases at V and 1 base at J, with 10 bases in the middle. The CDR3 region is CASSFPTRAKNIQYF. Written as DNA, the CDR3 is TGTGCCAGCAGTTTTCCCACTAGGGCCAAAAACATTCAGTACTTC.

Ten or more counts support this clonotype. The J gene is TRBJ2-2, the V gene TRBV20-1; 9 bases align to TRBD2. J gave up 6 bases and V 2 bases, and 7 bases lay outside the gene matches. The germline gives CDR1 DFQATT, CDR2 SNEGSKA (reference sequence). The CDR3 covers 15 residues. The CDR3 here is CSARLAGRLAGELFF. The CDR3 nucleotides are TGCAGTGCTAGACTAGCGGGACGCTTGGCCGGGGAGCTGTTTTTT.

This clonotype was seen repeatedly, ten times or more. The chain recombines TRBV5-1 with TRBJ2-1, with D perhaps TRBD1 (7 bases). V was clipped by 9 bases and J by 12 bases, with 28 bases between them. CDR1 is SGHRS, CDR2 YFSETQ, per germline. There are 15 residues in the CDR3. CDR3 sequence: CATAASTSPSGGQFF. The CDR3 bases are TGCGCCACAGCAGCATCGACTAGTCCCTCAGGGGGGCAGTTCTTC.

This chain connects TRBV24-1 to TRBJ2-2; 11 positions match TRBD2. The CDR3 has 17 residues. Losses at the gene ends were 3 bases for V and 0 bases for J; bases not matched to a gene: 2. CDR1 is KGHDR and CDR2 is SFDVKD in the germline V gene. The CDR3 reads CATSDPGLAANTGELFF. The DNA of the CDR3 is TGTGCCACCAGTGATCCGGGACTAGCGGCGAACACCGGGGAGCTGTTTTTT.